The rows below give T cell receptor beta chains drawn from one sample of a study of T cell repertoires in cytomegalovirus infection. MiXCR, applied by TCRdb to the reads, yields one record per CDR3 protein. The profile covers roughly 69,000 distinct CDR3 sequences, with 28% appearing a single time and 45% to 65% taken by the ten largest. These receptors have no identified antigens. The sequences come from CD8+ T cells from cultured PBMCs, collected from culture after CMV antigen stimulation. The receptors were gathered from a human donor in good health (CMV status not recorded). Some clones in this sample may be carry-over from other donors' samples. CDR3s include the opening cysteine and the closing phenylalanine or tryptophan. A D gene is named only where the DNA matches it firmly.

v_gene: TRBV7-9; d_gene: NA; CDR3aa: CASSLVFKGDGYTF
v_gene: TRBV6-1; d_gene: NA; CDR3aa: CASSNRVSEQYF
v_gene: TRBV24-1; d_gene: TRBD2; CDR3aa: CATSDGLAGHGNEQFF
v_gene: TRBV18; d_gene: NA; CDR3aa: CASSPGGRGGSQETQYF
v_gene: TRBV7-4; d_gene: TRBD2; CDR3aa: CASSLVLGLADYEQYF
v_gene: TRBV28; d_gene: NA; CDR3aa: CASSLPGNSEQFF
v_gene: TRBV6-4; d_gene: NA; CDR3aa: CASSAPSVDSLTSYGYTF
v_gene: TRBV4-1; d_gene: NA; CDR3aa: CASSPVSEGNYEQYF
v_gene: TRBV9; d_gene: NA; CDR3aa: CASSVGLSNNEQFF
v_gene: TRBV7-6; d_gene: NA; CDR3aa: CASSLGQGITVPDTQYF
v_gene: TRBV6-2/TRBV6-3; d_gene: NA; CDR3aa: CASSSVGTQYF
v_gene: TRBV7-2; d_gene: NA; CDR3aa: CASSLAVGSNTEAFF
v_gene: TRBV15; d_gene: NA; CDR3aa: CATSTGSTDTQYF
v_gene: TRBV7-9; d_gene: NA; CDR3aa: CASSLVRGNTEAFF
v_gene: TRBV6-2/TRBV6-3; d_gene: NA; CDR3aa: CASSYTSDRNQPQHF
v_gene: TRBV10-3; d_gene: NA; CDR3aa: CAISESGRVGTEAFF
v_gene: TRBV5-1; d_gene: NA; CDR3aa: CASNYRSEAFF
v_gene: TRBV28; d_gene: NA; CDR3aa: CASSWASDRYEQYF
v_gene: TRBV25-1; d_gene: NA; CDR3aa: CASSEYTGELFF
v_gene: TRBV5-6; d_gene: NA; CDR3aa: CASSWGSPNEQFF
v_gene: TRBV12-3/TRBV12-4; d_gene: NA; CDR3aa: CASSYPRANTEAFF
v_gene: TRBV7-2; d_gene: NA; CDR3aa: CASSRRDPVPGELFF
v_gene: TRBV5-4; d_gene: TRBD2; CDR3aa: CASSEELAGVDTQYF
v_gene: TRBV7-6; d_gene: NA; CDR3aa: CASSMDVNEQFF
v_gene: TRBV7-6; d_gene: TRBD2; CDR3aa: CASSPPAGGSVDTQYF
v_gene: TRBV4-1; d_gene: TRBD1; CDR3aa: CASSQEVGTGFHGELFF
v_gene: TRBV11-2; d_gene: TRBD1; CDR3aa: CASSLEFQGETWETQYF
v_gene: TRBV20-1; d_gene: NA; CDR3aa: CSAILSGTGELFF
v_gene: TRBV30; d_gene: NA; CDR3aa: CAWRFGRVRTTDTQYF
v_gene: TRBV6-5; d_gene: TRBD2; CDR3aa: CASSFTPGTSGDEQFF
v_gene: TRBV28; d_gene: TRBD1; CDR3aa: CASSLFTGGNRHEQYF
v_gene: TRBV7-3; d_gene: NA; CDR3aa: CASATDGRSYEQYF
v_gene: TRBV10-3; d_gene: NA; CDR3aa: CAISDTDYEQYF
v_gene: TRBV30; d_gene: NA; CDR3aa: CAWSVGLIGRPVEAFF
v_gene: TRBV7-6; d_gene: NA; CDR3aa: CASSLTGSDTQYF
v_gene: TRBV28; d_gene: NA; CDR3aa: CASMGFGQTLIPRTDTQYF
v_gene: TRBV27; d_gene: NA; CDR3aa: CASSLSYLRAGYEQYF
v_gene: TRBV14; d_gene: TRBD1; CDR3aa: CASSQTGTGVNEQFF
v_gene: TRBV6-2/TRBV6-3; d_gene: TRBD2; CDR3aa: CASSHSTLAGNYEQYF
v_gene: TRBV5-1; d_gene: NA; CDR3aa: CASSLDLGETQYF
v_gene: TRBV11-2; d_gene: NA; CDR3aa: CASSLGGGPGNTIYF
v_gene: TRBV11-2; d_gene: TRBD2; CDR3aa: CASSLSGTSGRNEQFF
v_gene: TRBV4-1; d_gene: NA; CDR3aa: CASSQGTGMGQPQHF
v_gene: TRBV20-1; d_gene: TRBD2; CDR3aa: CSARDSSGTSGLTDTQYF
v_gene: TRBV7-6; d_gene: NA; CDR3aa: CASSSPSEWESTDTQYF
v_gene: TRBV7-2; d_gene: NA; CDR3aa: CASSLQSQNTEQYF
v_gene: TRBV9; d_gene: NA; CDR3aa: CASSAMDNPNTGELFF
v_gene: TRBV19; d_gene: TRBD2; CDR3aa: CASSTGAGPKNIQYF
v_gene: TRBV7-7; d_gene: NA; CDR3aa: CASSLNPRPTDTQYF
v_gene: TRBV30; d_gene: NA; CDR3aa: CAWSFGGGNTIYF
v_gene: TRBV7-3; d_gene: TRBD2; CDR3aa: CASSLTTSGGEETQYF
v_gene: TRBV6-1; d_gene: TRBD1; CDR3aa: CASTRDRGSDTQYF
v_gene: TRBV27; d_gene: TRBD1; CDR3aa: CASSLSATGSSYEQYF
v_gene: TRBV6-2/TRBV6-3; d_gene: NA; CDR3aa: CASSKEPLGAPVGYTF
v_gene: TRBV29-1; d_gene: NA; CDR3aa: CSVEVPGFANYGYTF